This entry lists 22 T cell receptor beta chains sequenced from one sample in a study of T cell responses to AZD1222 COVID-19 vaccine. Method: immunoSEQ multiplex PCR; TCRdb's copy keeps in-frame clones and lacks some. The sample has 34,000 or so clones; about 88% are singletons. Sample: peripheral blood, taken on day 0 of AZD1222 vaccination. These receptor sequences come from an adult in good health.

This chain's CDR3 is CASSYRGENEKLFF. The DNA of the CDR3 is TGTGCCAGCAGTTATCGGGGGGAGAATGAAAAACTGTTTTTT. The chain is built from TRBV27 and TRBJ1-4; maybe TRBD1 (5 bases). Trimming removed 4 bases at V and 5 bases at J, with 11 bases between. The CDR3 runs 14 residues. CDR1 is MNHEY, CDR2 SMNVEV, per germline (reference sequence). Looking up the rest from reference TRBV27 and TRBJ1-4 gives the full variable domain: EAQVTQNPRYLITVTGKKLTVTCSQNMNHEYMSWYRQDPGLGLRQIYYSMNVEVTDKGDVPEGYKVSRKEKRNFPLILESPSPNQTSLYFCASSYRGENEKLFFGSGTQLSVL.

V gene TRBV4-2 combines with J gene TRBJ1-5; unclear D gene. V lost 2 bases to trimming and J lost 0 bases, with 8 bases between them. Looked up from germline, CDR1 is LGHNA and CDR2 is YNFKEQ. The CDR3 runs to 15 residues. The CDR3 nucleotides are TGTGCCAGCAGCCAAAACAGAAATAGCAATCAGCCCCAGCATTTT. Translating gives CASSQNRNSNQPQHF.

The chain has TRBV6-6 and TRBJ2-3; either TRBD1 or TRBD2 may supply D (5 bases each). Germline-derived CDR1 and CDR2 are MNHNY and SVGAGI (reference sequence). Trimming took 5 bases from V and 5 from J, leaving 14 bases between them. The CDR3 consists of 14 residues. The CDR3 DNA reads as TGTGCCAGCAGTCCCAGGGACGTCGGAGATACGCAGTATTTT. This encodes CASSPRDVGDTQYF.

The DNA of the CDR3 is TGTGCCAGCACCGTTCTAGGGGGAGGGCCTCAAGAGACCCAGTACTTC. This codes for CASTVLGGGPQETQYF. The J gene is TRBJ2-5, the V gene TRBV28, with D possibly matching TRBD2 (7 bases). This CDR3 comprises 16 residues. The germline gives CDR1 MDHEN, CDR2 SYDVKM. V was pared by 7 bases and J by 2 bases, with 20 bases between.

J is TRBJ2-5 and V is TRBV2, with no clear D. The V gene's germline CDR1 is SNHLY and CDR2 FYNNEI. Trimming removed 5 bases at V and 1 base at J, with 8 bases between. The CDR3 totals 13 residues. In DNA, the CDR3 is TGTGCCAGCAGTTTTAATACCCAAGAGACCCAGTACTTC. This encodes CASSFNTQETQYF. Supplemented by reference TRBV2 and TRBJ2-5, the full variable domain reads EPEVTQTPSHQVTQMGQEVILRCVPISNHLYFYWYRQILGQKVEFLVSFYNNEISEKSEIFDDQFSVERPDGSNFTLKIRSTKLEDSAMYFCASSFNTQETQYFGPGTRLLVL.

The chain is built from TRBV10-3 and TRBJ2-5; D gene uncertain. V lost 7 bases, J lost 10 bases, and 19 bases lay in between. Germline values: CDR1 ENHRY, CDR2 SYGVKD. This CDR3 is 13 amino acids long. This CDR3 is CAITGAQEGIQYF. In DNA form, the CDR3 reads TGTGCCATCACTGGAGCTCAAGAAGGAATCCAGTACTTC.

The chain combines TRBV7-9 with TRBJ2-1; D tentatively fits TRBD1 or TRBD2 (6 bases each). The CDR3 extends over 12 amino acids. Trimming stripped 7 bases from V and 9 bases from J, with 13 bases between. Germline CDR1 and CDR2: SEHNR and FQNEAQ (reference sequence). The CDR3 coding sequence is TGTGCCAGCACCCCGGGGGCCAGTGAGCAGTTCTTC. Its protein product is CASTPGASEQFF. The variable domain in full, completed from reference TRBV7-9 and TRBJ2-1, reads DTGVSQNPRHKITKRGQNVTFRCDPISEHNRLYWYRQTLGQGPEFLTYFQNEAQLEKSRLLSDRFSAERPKGSFSTLEIQRTEQGDSAMYLCASTPGASEQFFGPGTRLTVL.

The rearrangement uses TRBV15 and TRBJ1-5; 10 positions agree with TRBD1. The length of the CDR3 is 16 residues. Germline CDR1 is LNHNV and CDR2 is YYDKDF (reference sequence). The V and J ends lost 6 bases and 5 bases, in that order; junction bases with no gene match: 10. The CDR3 DNA reads TGTGCCACCAGAGGGGCCGGGACAGGGGTGGATCAGCCCCAGCATTTT. Residues: CATRGAGTGVDQPQHF. The full variable domain, its missing parts supplied by reference TRBV15 and TRBJ1-5, is DAMVIQNPRYQVTQFGKPVTLSCSQTLNHNVMYWYQQKSSQAPKLLFHYYDKDFNNEADTPDNFQSRRPNTSFCFLDIRSPGLGDTAMYLCATRGAGTGVDQPQHFGDGTRLSIL.

This chain joins TRBV6-6 and TRBJ1-4; 10 bases agree with TRBD1. V trimming: 5 bases; J trimming: 8 bases; junction bases outside the gene matches: 14. CDR1 and CDR2 from the germline V gene are MNHNY and SVGAGI (reference sequence). This CDR3 region has 17 residues. CDR3 protein: CASSRYGVGQGSEKLFF. The CDR3, as DNA: TGTGCCAGCAGTCGCTACGGAGTGGGACAGGGGAGCGAAAAACTGTTTTTT.

V gene TRBV21-1 combines with J gene TRBJ2-7; the table's D call, TRBD2, was not checked against the DNA. TRBV21-1 is noted as a pseudogene. This CDR3 has 18 residues. The CDR3 DNA follows: TGTGCCAGCAGCAAAGCCCCTCTCGTGTGCGGGGGTTCCTACGAGCAGTACTTC. Amino acids: CASSKAPLVCGGSYEQYF.

The chain is built from TRBV3-1 (or the pseudogene TRBV3-2) and TRBJ1-1; unclear D gene. Germline lookup yields CDR1 LGHDT and CDR2 YNNKEL (reference sequence). The ends were cut back, 0 bases at V and 1 base at J, with 3 bases in the middle. The CDR3 runs 13 residues. CDR3 loop: CASSQEGNTEAFF. For the CDR3, the DNA is TGTGCCAGCAGCCAAGAGGGGAACACTGAAGCTTTCTTT.

The chain joins TRBV18 to TRBJ2-1; 9 nucleotides match TRBD2. V trimming: 1 base; J trimming: 0 bases; junction bases outside the gene matches: 7. The germline CDR1 and CDR2 sequences are KGHSH and LQKENI. The CDR3 has 18 amino acids. The CDR3 nucleotides are TGTGCCAGCTCACCACAAGGTCTAGCGGGAAGCTCCTACAATGAGCAGTTCTTC. Its protein product is CASSPQGLAGSSYNEQFF.

CDR3: CASSLDRVDEQFF. The CDR3 DNA reads as TGTGCCAGCAGTTTGGACAGGGTCGATGAGCAGTTCTTC. V and J are TRBV28 and TRBJ2-1, with 8 bases aligning to TRBD1. Per the germline V gene, CDR1 is MDHEN and CDR2 is SYDVKM. This CDR3 contains 13 residues. The V and J ends lost 3 bases and 8 bases, in that order; junction bases with no gene match: 3.

The CDR3 loop is CASSKLPGRVGDQPQHF. As DNA, the CDR3 is TGTGCCAGCAGCAAACTACCCGGGAGGGTCGGGGATCAGCCCCAGCATTTT. This chain links TRBV21-1 with TRBJ1-5. TRBV21-1 is annotated as a pseudogene. The CDR3 is made up of 17 amino acids.

This chain connects TRBV11-2 to TRBJ2-3; 7 bases fit TRBD2. The germline V gene encodes CDR1 SGHAT and CDR2 FQNNGV. V shed 0 bases and J 1 base; nucleotides not matched to a gene: 4. This CDR3 is 16 amino acids long. The CDR3 loop is CASSLDPSGRTDTQYF. CDR3 nucleotides: TGTGCCAGCAGCTTAGACCCTAGCGGACGCACAGATACGCAGTATTTT.

The chain uses TRBV28 and TRBJ2-4, with D possibly called TRBD1 or TRBD2 (7 bases each). Germline CDR1 reads MDHEN; CDR2 reads SYDVKM. CDR3 length equals 13 residues. The V and J ends lost 6 bases and 8 bases respectively, with 14 bases between them. CDR3 amino acids: CASRSGGGDIQYF. The CDR3, as DNA: TGTGCCAGCAGGTCAGGGGGGGGAGACATTCAGTACTTC.

This chain uses TRBV6-5 with TRBJ2-5; the match to TRBD1 covers 7 bases. J gave up 7 bases and V 4 bases, and 6 bases lay outside the gene matches. This CDR3 is built from 13 residues. Germline CDR1 MNHEY, CDR2 SVGAGI. The CDR3 DNA sequence: TGTGCCAGCAGTTGGGACAGCACGGGGACCCAGTACTTC. Encoded protein: CASSWDSTGTQYF.

The rearrangement joins TRBV5-1 to TRBJ2-7; TRBD1 is a possible D gene (5 bases). The germline V and J ends were trimmed by 3 bases and 5 bases, with 21 bases remaining between them. Per the germline V gene, CDR1 is SGHRS and CDR2 is YFSETQ. The CDR3 spans 16 residues. The DNA for the CDR3 is TGCGCCAGCAGCTGGCCCCGGTTGGCAGGGAACAACGAGCAGTACTTC. It yields the protein CASSWPRLAGNNEQYF.

This chain joins TRBV12-3 or TRBV12-4 and TRBJ2-2; D gene unclear. There are 12 residues in the CDR3. V was trimmed by 2 bases and J by 6 bases, leaving 4 bases between them. CDR3 in amino acids: CASSLRAGELFF. In nucleotides, the CDR3 is TGTGCCAGCAGTTTAAGGGCCGGGGAGCTGTTTTTT.

The chain employs TRBV19 and TRBJ1-2, with unresolved D. CDR3 length equals 18 residues. V was clipped by 0 bases and J by 6 bases, with 23 bases between them. The germline gives CDR1 LNHDA, CDR2 SQIVND (reference sequence). CDR3 in amino acids: CASSIDLARVRGGDGYTF. The CDR3 region has the DNA TGTGCCAGTAGTATAGATCTAGCCCGGGTTCGCGGAGGCGATGGCTACACCTTC.

This clone was observed a handful of times. V is TRBV15 and J is TRBJ1-4; TRBD1 agrees at 10 bases. Trimming removed 2 bases from V and 6 bases from J; junction bases left unmatched: 6. The germline CDR1 and CDR2 sequences are LNHNV and YYDKDF (reference sequence). There are 16 residues in the CDR3. The CDR3 sequence is CATSRQRGTGDEKLFF. The CDR3 DNA is TGTGCCACCAGCAGACAGCGGGGGACAGGGGATGAAAAACTGTTTTTT.

The chain recombines TRBV11-2 with TRBJ2-2; maybe TRBD1 (5 bases). Trimming cost V 5 bases and J 3 bases, with 16 bases left between them. Per the germline V gene, CDR1 is SGHAT and CDR2 is FQNNGV. There are 16 residues in the CDR3. CDR3 region: CASSLPAGRYTGELFF. CDR3 sequence (DNA): TGTGCCAGCAGCCTCCCGGCAGGGCGCTACACCGGGGAGCTGTTTTTT.